These 17 T cell receptor beta chains share one sample of origin, sequenced in a study of regulatory T cells in long-lasting Graves disease. The time point was: persistent/refractory GD, antithyroid drugs over 5 years with positive TRAb. The TCR library was prepared using RNA isolated from PBMCs. Both iRepertoire HTBI primers and Arm-PCR of CDR3 regions were used to build the TCR beta libraries. TCRdb reprocessed the multiplex PCR reads via MiXCR and lists one record per CDR3 protein. This sample has over 450,000 distinct CDR3 sequences; 20% to 25% occur once, and the top ten carry 7.1%. Sequences were derived from peripheral blood mononuclear cells (PBMCs), sampled when the disease was refractory, from a patient treated with antithyroid drugs. The origin of the receptors is a female donor with Graves disease.

This clonotype occurred a few times. V is TRBV19 and J is TRBJ2-7; 8 bases map to TRBD1. Germline V gene lookup returns CDR1 LNHDA and CDR2 SQIVND (reference sequence). This CDR3 is built from 14 residues. The junction had 9 bases not matched to a gene; V was cut back by 5 bases and J by 6 bases. CDR3 in amino acids: CASSPSDRGSEQYF. The CDR3 DNA reads as TGTGCCAGTAGTCCCTCCGACAGGGGCAGCGAGCAGTACTTC.

Comments on this clonotype: A single base separates this from a much larger clone, so it may be a read error. The gene calls are TRBV2 and TRBJ2-5, with 11 bases matching TRBD2. V dropped 6 bases and J dropped 3; count of bases not matched to a gene: 3. The CDR3 consists of 14 residues. CDR1 is SNHLY and CDR2 is FYNNEI in the germline V gene. CDR3 sequence reads: CASRTLAGEETQYF. In nucleotides, the CDR3 is TGTGCCAGCAGGACACTAGCGGGGGAAGAGACCCAGTACTTC.

The rearrangement joins TRBV6-1 to TRBJ2-1; D gene ambiguous. Trimming left V 2 bases short and J 0 bases short, with 8 bases between. Germline CDR1 MNHNS, CDR2 SASEGT. CDR3 length: 15 residues. The DNA for the CDR3 is TGTGCCAGCAGTGAACAAAGGAGCTCCTACAATGAGCAGTTCTTC. Amino acid sequence: CASSEQRSSYNEQFF.

This clonotype was found many times. The chain employs TRBV19 and TRBJ2-2; TRBD2 matches 7 bases. J lost 1 base, V lost 7 bases, and 6 bases had no gene match. There are 15 residues in the CDR3. In germline, CDR1 is LNHDA, CDR2 SQIVND (reference sequence). CDR3 sequence reads: CASKRGSRNTGELFF. The CDR3 DNA sequence: TGTGCCAGTAAGCGCGGGAGTAGGAACACCGGGGAGCTGTTTTTT.

The chain employs TRBV5-1 and TRBJ1-1, with a possible D match to TRBD1 (5 bases). V was clipped by 3 bases and J by 1 base, with 10 bases between them. From germline, CDR1 is SGHRS and CDR2 YFSETQ. The CDR3 has 14 amino acids. The DNA of the CDR3 is TGCGCCAGCAGCTGGGGCGTGGGGAACACTGAAGCTTTCTTT. Translation gives CASSWGVGNTEAFF.

The chain uses TRBV6-5 and TRBJ2-1; weak D call: TRBD2 (7 bases). Trimming cost V 0 bases and J 6 bases, with 15 bases left between them. The germline V gene encodes CDR1 MNHEY and CDR2 SVGAGI. CDR3 length: 16 residues. CDR3 coding DNA: TGTGCCAGCAGTTACTCGGAGGGGGGGGACGGCAATGAGCAGTTCTTC. Translating it yields CASSYSEGGDGNEQFF.

This clonotype was counted ten times or more. This chain joins TRBV6-2 or TRBV6-3 and TRBJ1-1; 7 bases map to TRBD1. Losses at the gene ends were 6 bases for V and 3 bases for J; bases not matched to a gene: 16. The CDR3 extends over 17 amino acids. Germline V gene data show CDR1 as MNHEY and CDR2 as SVGEGT. The CDR3 sequence is CASSLRDHRGRDTEAFF. CDR3 DNA: TGTGCCAGCAGCCTCCGGGACCACAGGGGTCGTGACACTGAAGCTTTCTTT.

This clonotype has at least ten counts. V gene TRBV10-3 combines with J gene TRBJ2-7; no reliable D call. This CDR3 has 14 amino acids. Germline V gene data show CDR1 as ENHRY and CDR2 as SYGVKD. Trimming stripped 1 base from V and 6 bases from J, with 13 bases between. In nucleotides, the CDR3 is TGTGCCATCAGTGAGTTGGGCCCAAACTCCGAGCAGTACTTC. Its translation is CAISELGPNSEQYF.

This chain links TRBV20-1 with TRBJ2-7; the match to TRBD2 covers 8 bases. The CDR3 covers 13 residues. The germline gives CDR1 DFQATT, CDR2 SNEGSKA (reference sequence). The trim removed 3 bases at V and 5 bases at J, leaving 6 bases unmatched. The DNA of the CDR3 is TGCAGTGCTAGCGGGACGGGGGGGAACGAGCAGTACTTC. It yields the protein CSASGTGGNEQYF.

The rearrangement joins TRBV29-1 to TRBJ1-1; no clear D. V shed 5 bases and J shed 4 bases, with 17 bases lying between them. Germline V gene sequence: CDR1 SQVTM, CDR2 ANQGSEA. The CDR3 is made up of 14 amino acids. The CDR3 DNA sequence: TGCAGCGTTCGGGTACCGGTGGGAGGCACTGAAGCTTTCTTT. It translates to CSVRVPVGGTEAFF.

Many counts were recorded for this clonotype. The CDR3 DNA follows: TGTGCCAGCAGCACGACGAGGTACGAGCAGTACTTC. Translated: CASSTTRYEQYF. The chain employs TRBV11-2 and TRBJ2-7; no clear D gene. CDR3 length: 12 residues. In germline, CDR1 is SGHAT, CDR2 FQNNGV. Trimming removed 5 bases from V and 4 bases from J, with 9 bases in between.

This clonotype was counted ten times or more. The rearrangement joins TRBV29-1 to TRBJ1-1; D call uncertain. Trimming took off 3 bases at V and 7 bases at J, with 6 bases between the two ends. CDR1 is SQVTM, CDR2 ANQGSEA, per germline. The CDR3 length is 10 residues. Written as DNA, the CDR3 is TGCAGCGTTGACCAGCATGAAGCTTTCTTT. The encoded protein is CSVDQHEAFF.

This clonotype has only a few counts. The chain joins TRBV9 to TRBJ1-1, with D possibly being TRBD1 (5 bases). The CDR3 sequence is 15 residues long. From germline, CDR1 is SGDLS and CDR2 YYNGEE. V gave up 2 bases and J gave up 4 bases, with 15 bases separating them. This CDR3 is CASSVFDSLGTEAFF. As DNA, the CDR3 is TGTGCCAGCAGCGTGTTTGACAGCCTGGGCACTGAAGCTTTCTTT.

Details on this clonotype: This may stem from a read error, because a much larger clone lies one nucleotide away. The CDR3 carries no conserved terminal phenylalanine or tryptophan, so it likely arises from a read error. The chain carries TRBV6-2 or TRBV6-3 and TRBJ1-1, with a tentative D call TRBD1 (5 bases). This CDR3 is built from 14 residues. V lost 5 bases, J lost 5 bases, and 15 bases lay in between. Germline CDR1 MNHEY, CDR2 SVGEGT. In DNA form, the CDR3 reads TGTGCCAGCAGTCCCCTGGGACCGAGGACTGAAGCTTTCCTT. It encodes CASSPLGPRTEAFL.

The chain carries TRBV7-2 and TRBJ2-6, with TRBD2 as a possible D gene (6 bases). With 1 base removed from V and 1 base from J, the gap between germline ends came to 14 bases. The CDR3 runs 18 residues. In germline, CDR1 is SGHTA, CDR2 FQGNSA. CDR3 coding DNA: TGTGCCAGCAGCTTAGGGAGGGACCTAGGATCTGGGGCCAACGTCCTGACTTTC. Residues: CASSLGRDLGSGANVLTF.

The genes are TRBV7-9 and TRBJ1-5; D uncertain. Germline CDR1 SEHNR, CDR2 FQNEAQ (reference sequence). Trimming left V 1 base short and J 6 bases short, with 7 bases between. The length of the CDR3 is 13 residues. The CDR3 loop reads CASSLGGFQPQHF. CDR3 in DNA: TGTGCCAGCAGCTTAGGCGGGTTTCAGCCCCAGCATTTT.

This clonotype was seen many times. The rearrangement links TRBV6-1 to TRBJ1-5; TRBD1 might be the D (5 bases). The V end lost 8 bases, the J end lost 13 bases, and 18 bases lay between the germline ends. Germline loops: CDR1 MNHNS, CDR2 SASEGT. CDR3 length: 12 residues. CDR3 nucleotide sequence: TGTGCCAGCGACCTGGATGGGACCCCACAGCATTTT. Protein: CASDLDGTPQHF.